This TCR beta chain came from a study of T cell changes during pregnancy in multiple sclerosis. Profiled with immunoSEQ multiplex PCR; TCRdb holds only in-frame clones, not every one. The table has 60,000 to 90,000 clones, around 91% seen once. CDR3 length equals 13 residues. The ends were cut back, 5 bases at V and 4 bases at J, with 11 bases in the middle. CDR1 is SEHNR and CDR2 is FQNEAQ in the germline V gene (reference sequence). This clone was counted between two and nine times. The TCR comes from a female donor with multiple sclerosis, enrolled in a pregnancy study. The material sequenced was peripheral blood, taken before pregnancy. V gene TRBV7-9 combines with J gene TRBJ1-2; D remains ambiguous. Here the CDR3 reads CASSPLIPYGYTF. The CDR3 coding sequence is TGTGCCAGCAGCCCCCTTATCCCCTATGGCTACACCTTC. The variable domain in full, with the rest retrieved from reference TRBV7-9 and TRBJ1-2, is DTGVSQNPRHKITKRGQNVTFRCDPISEHNRLYWYRQTLGQGPEFLTYFQNEAQLEKSRLLSDRFSAERPKGSFSTLEIQRTEQGDSAMYLCASSPLIPYGYTFGSGTRLTVV.